Below, one TCR beta chain is given with its context. Antigen: not known. This record belongs to a study of cytomegalovirus exposure and HLA in healthy donors. Study-wide points: Reports showed the classifier diagnosing cytomegalovirus status with high specificity and sensitivity. Later analysis showed most CMV-associated TCR beta chains appearing HLA-restricted. Whilst most TCR sequences proved rare, a subset of public TCRs occurred across many donors.

Vbeta (60) and Jbeta (13) primers were used in the PCR. Repertoires were generated with immunoSEQ multiplex PCR, while TCRdb's copy carries only in-frame clones and drops some. This sample yields tens of thousands of clones, of which approximately 80% are seen a single time; about 2.5% belongs to the top ten. This CDR3 is built from 20 residues. The germline CDR1 and CDR2 sequences are SGHTA and FQGTGA. Trimming left V 0 bases short and J 0 bases short, with 21 bases between. This sequence originates from a man between 25 and 39 years old in good health and CMV-seronegative. The rearrangement links TRBV7-3 to TRBJ2-1; D might be TRBD2 (6 bases). Sequenced sample: PBMCs. The CDR3 sequence: CASSLTFSGNLRNSYNEQFF. Here the CDR3 DNA reads TGTGCCAGCAGCTTAACTTTTAGCGGTAATCTACGTAACTCCTACAATGAGCAGTTCTTC.